This TCR beta chain emerged from a study of blood T cell repertoires in COVID-19. The germline V gene has CDR1 ENHRY and CDR2 SYGVKD. V lost 0 bases, J lost 2 bases, and 9 bases stayed unmatched. The length of the CDR3 is 19 residues. Seattle patient enrollment occurred during active infection, with longitudinal follow-up thereafter. This table comes from immunoSEQ multiplex PCR, and its TCRdb copy is limited to in-frame clones, with some not included. The table lists fewer than 200,000 clones, roughly 80% of them singletons. The sample taken for sequencing was peripheral blood. This chain joins TRBV10-3 and TRBJ2-7, with 14 nucleotides matching TRBD2. The origin of this receptor is a woman in her thirties or forties with COVID-19, enrolled during active disease. The CDR3 DNA reads as TGTGCCATCAGTGAGTCGAGCGGGACTAGCGGGAGAAAGGCCTACGAGCAGTACTTC. As protein: CAISESSGTSGRKAYEQYF.